The source of this T cell receptor beta chain is a study of identical twins. This clonotype was seen a handful of times. MiXCR, applied by TCRdb to the 5' RACE reads, yields one record per CDR3 protein. The sample holds approximately 1.8 million distinct CDR3 sequences, 32% seen once. CDR3 length: 16 amino acids. Germline-derived CDR1 and CDR2 are DFQATT and SNEGSKA (reference sequence). J was trimmed by 4 bases and V by 2 bases; bases with no gene match: 11. The TCR was taken from a newborn girl in good health. The specimen was cord blood. The chain joins TRBV20-1 to TRBJ2-3; 8 bases fit TRBD2. The CDR3 here is CSARPGLAEAPDTQYF. The CDR3 nucleotides read TGCAGTGCTAGACCCGGACTAGCCGAGGCACCAGATACGCAGTATTTT.